This TCR beta chain was sequenced for a study of graft-versus-host responses after intestinal transplantation. The repertoire was sequenced with immunoSEQ multiplex PCR; TCRdb's copy has only in-frame clones and lacks some. The sample holds about 27,000 clones, 90% to 95% seen once. The CDR3 covers 16 residues. Germline V CDR1 and CDR2: SGHAT, FQNNGV. This sequence joins TRBV11-2 and TRBJ2-5, with 10 bases aligning to TRBD2. TRBJ2-7 matches the DNA end more closely, so the J call is doubtful. The source is a human patient who received an intestinal transplant, so some T cells may come from the graft donor. Sequences were derived from PBMCs, sampled 18 days after transplant. In DNA form, the CDR3 reads TGTGCCAGCAGCTTAGTCACTAGCGGGGTACCGTACGAGCAGTACTTC. It codes for CASSLVTSGVPYEQYF.